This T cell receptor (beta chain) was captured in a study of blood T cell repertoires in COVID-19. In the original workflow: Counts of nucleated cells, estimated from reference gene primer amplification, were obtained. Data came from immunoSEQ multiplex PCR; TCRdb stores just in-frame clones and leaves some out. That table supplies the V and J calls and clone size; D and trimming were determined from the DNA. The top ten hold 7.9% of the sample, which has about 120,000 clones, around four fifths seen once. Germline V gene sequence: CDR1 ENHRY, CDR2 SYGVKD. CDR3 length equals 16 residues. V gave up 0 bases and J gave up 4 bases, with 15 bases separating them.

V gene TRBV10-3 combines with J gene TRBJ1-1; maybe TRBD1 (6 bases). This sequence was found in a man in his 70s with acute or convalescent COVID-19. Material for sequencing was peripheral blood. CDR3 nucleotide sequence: TGTGCCATCAGTGAGTCGAGTCGGGTAGGGGGCACTGAAGCTTTCTTT. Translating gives CAISESSRVGGTEAFF.